This paragraph covers one T cell receptor (beta chain) sequence. This entry belongs to a study of blood T cell repertoires in COVID-19. Study-level information: Both acute and convalescent COVID-19 samples were obtained from the United States, Italy and Spain. T cells, B-cell-depleted T cells, or PBMCs provided the cDNA or gDNA that served as material.

Original methodology: The authors estimated nucleated cell counts from reference gene primer amplification. The data were produced by immunoSEQ multiplex PCR, yet TCRdb's version contains in-frame clones alone and is incomplete. D and trimming were read from the DNA, whereas the V and J calls and clone size are those reported in that table. The data show about 120,000 clones, around 89% seen once. Seattle patient enrollment occurred during active infection, with longitudinal follow-up thereafter. V trimming: 3 bases; J trimming: 0 bases; junction bases outside the gene matches: 9. CDR1 and CDR2 from the germline V gene are LNHDA and SQIVND (reference sequence). There are 18 residues in the CDR3.

This clonotype originated in a man aged 55 to 70 with COVID-19, enrolled during active disease. The chain uses TRBV19 and TRBJ1-3, with TRBD1 matching over 9 bases. Sequenced input: peripheral blood. Written as DNA, the CDR3 is TGTGCCAGTAGTATCGTGGGACAGGGAACATCCTCTGGAAACACCATATATTTT. Translating it yields CASSIVGQGTSSGNTIYF.